The next 20 T cell receptor beta chains were all read from a single sample in a study of human T cells and chemical hapten exposure. Described time point: patch test 3, about 24 weeks after DPC sensitization. Documented treatment: therapeutic diphenylcyclopropenone sensitization with weekly scalp DPC. TCRdb re-called the RACE reads through MiXCR, storing one row per CDR3 protein. The sample has around 85,000 distinct CDR3 sequences, under 15% seen once; the top ten hold around 5.7%. The sample in question was whole blood, obtained in connection with sensitization to the hapten diphenylcyclopropenone (DPC). The receptors stem from a woman aged 45-60 years with alopecia areata. Some clones in this sample may be carry-over from other donors' samples.

There are a few counts of this clonotype. The J gene is TRBJ2-4, the V gene TRBV4-1, with TRBD2 matching 15 bases. The CDR3 runs 20 residues. After removal of 0 bases from V and 0 bases from J, the junction contained 6 bases not matched to a gene. Germline values: CDR1 MGHRA, CDR2 YSYEKL. The CDR3 sequence is CASSQEEGLAGGVAKNIQYF. The CDR3 DNA sequence: TGCGCCAGCAGCCAAGAGGAGGGACTAGCGGGAGGTGTAGCCAAAAACATTCAGTACTTC.

A few counts support this clonotype. V gene TRBV27 combines with J gene TRBJ2-7; D gene ambiguous. Trimming stripped 2 bases from V and 0 bases from J, with 11 bases between. Germline CDR1 MNHEY, CDR2 SMNVEV (reference sequence). The CDR3 consists of 15 residues. The CDR3 region is CASSLDWRNSYEQYF. Written as DNA, the CDR3 is TGTGCCAGCAGTTTAGATTGGCGGAACTCCTACGAGCAGTACTTC.

This clonotype was seen only a few times. The chain combines TRBV5-5 with TRBJ2-2, with 13 bases matching TRBD2. The trim removed 3 bases at V and 1 base at J, leaving 6 bases unmatched. The germline CDR1 and CDR2 sequences are SGHKS and YYEKEE (reference sequence). The CDR3 length is 18 residues. The chain's CDR3 is CASSSTSGRALNTGELFF. The CDR3 DNA reads as TGTGCCAGCAGCTCTACTAGCGGGAGGGCCTTGAACACCGGGGAGCTGTTTTTT.

This clonotype has ten or more counts. V and J are TRBV12-3 or TRBV12-4 and TRBJ2-5; D ambiguous. Trimming stripped 3 bases from V and 10 bases from J, with 12 bases between. The CDR3 contains 12 residues. The CDR3 sequence is CASSLKLEVQYF. The CDR3 DNA reads as TGTGCCAGCAGTTTGAAGCTAGAAGTCCAGTACTTC.

This clonotype was seen repeatedly, ten times or more. This chain connects TRBV9 to TRBJ2-1, with TRBD2 matching over 9 bases. CDR1 is SGDLS and CDR2 is YYNGEE in the germline V gene. This CDR3 is built from 17 residues. Trimming took 0 bases from V and 7 from J; bases not matched to a gene: 11. The CDR3 region is CASSVDLIAGVENEQFF. The CDR3 nucleotides read TGTGCCAGCAGCGTAGATCTAATAGCGGGAGTAGAAAATGAGCAGTTCTTC.

Only a few counts were recorded for this clonotype. This rearrangement joins TRBV27 to TRBJ1-5, with no clear D. Looked up from germline, CDR1 is MNHEY and CDR2 is SMNVEV (reference sequence). V lost 7 bases, J lost 0 bases, and 13 bases lay in between. This CDR3 is built from 15 residues. The CDR3 loop reads CASKFTAYSNQPQHF. The CDR3 bases are TGTGCCAGCAAGTTTACAGCTTATAGCAATCAGCCCCAGCATTTT.

This clonotype was seen only a few times. This chain joins TRBV2 and TRBJ2-1; D might be TRBD1 (6 bases). The V gene's germline CDR1 is SNHLY and CDR2 FYNNEI. The ends were cut back, 6 bases at V and 0 bases at J, with 9 bases in the middle. The CDR3 has 14 amino acids. In DNA, the CDR3 is TGTGCCAGCAGGGGGGCGGGCTCCTACAATGAGCAGTTCTTC. This sequence encodes CASRGAGSYNEQFF.

This clonotype was counted between two and nine times. This chain connects TRBV12-3 or TRBV12-4 to TRBJ2-5, with 11 bases lining up with TRBD2. The J segment lost 9 bases and the V segment lost 6 bases, leaving 15 bases of the junction unmatched. The CDR3 is 16 amino acids. CDR3 loop: CASRKTSGNGQGAQYF. The CDR3 DNA reads TGTGCCAGCAGGAAGACTAGCGGGAATGGGCAAGGAGCCCAGTACTTC.

This clonotype was seen repeatedly, ten times or more. The chain combines TRBV20-1 with TRBJ2-6; no definite D call. The CDR3 spans 12 residues. Trimming left V 3 bases short and J 10 bases short, with 10 bases between. From germline, CDR1 is DFQATT and CDR2 SNEGSKA (reference sequence). CDR3 coding DNA: TGCAGTGCTAGCGAAGTTTTAAACGTCCTGACTTTC. This encodes CSASEVLNVLTF.

The chain uses TRBV7-9 and TRBJ2-3; 8 bases are a match to TRBD2. J lost 0 bases, V lost 5 bases, and 7 bases had no gene match. Germline-derived CDR1 and CDR2 are SEHNR and FQNEAQ (reference sequence). The CDR3 loop spans 16 amino acids. The CDR3 bases are TGTGCCAGCAGCCCCGAGGCGGGGGGAAGCACAGATACGCAGTATTTT. It encodes CASSPEAGGSTDTQYF.

This clonotype has only a few counts. The chain recombines TRBV24-1 with TRBJ2-2, with D possibly called TRBD1 or TRBD2 (5 bases each). Germline V CDR1 and CDR2: KGHDR, SFDVKD. The CDR3 is made up of 19 amino acids. With 5 bases removed from V and 0 bases from J, the gap between germline ends came to 21 bases. CDR3 amino acids: CATSGPAFGDLANTGELFF. CDR3 nucleotides: TGTGCCACCAGTGGCCCCGCTTTCGGGGACCTCGCGAACACCGGGGAGCTGTTTTTT.

The V call is TRBV18, the J call TRBJ1-1, with no clear D. Germline loops: CDR1 KGHSH, CDR2 LQKENI. The CDR3 sequence is 15 residues long. Trimming pared 2 bases from V and 0 bases from J, leaving 10 bases between. Here the CDR3 reads CASSPRALLNTEAFF. The CDR3 bases are TGTGCCAGCTCACCAAGGGCACTCCTGAACACTGAAGCTTTCTTT. The full variable domain, in which reference TRBV18 and TRBJ1-1 provide the parts outside the CDR3, is NAGVMQNPRHLVRRRGQEARLRCSPMKGHSHVYWYRQLPEEGLKFMVYLQKENIIDESGMPKERFSAEFPKEGPSILRIQQVVRGDSAAYFCASSPRALLNTEAFFGQGTRLTVV.

This chain links TRBV7-9 with TRBJ1-2, with D maybe TRBD1 (6 bases). The V end was cut by 2 bases, the J end by 5 bases, with 21 bases between. The CDR3 is 17 residues long. Germline CDR1 reads SEHNR; CDR2 reads FQNEAQ (reference sequence). The CDR3 reads CASSLMAGAGDLYGYTF. CDR3 in DNA: TGTGCCAGCAGCTTAATGGCAGGGGCTGGGGACTTATATGGCTACACCTTC.

This clonotype was recorded a few times. The chain has TRBV15 and TRBJ2-3; D may be TRBD1 (6 bases). The CDR3 covers 15 residues. V shed 1 base and J shed 6 bases, with 14 bases lying between them. Germline V lookup: CDR1 LNHNV, CDR2 YYDKDF (reference sequence). The DNA of the CDR3 is TGTGCCACCAGCAGAGGCACAGGGCAGGAGGATACGCAGTATTTT. Protein: CATSRGTGQEDTQYF.

This clonotype was seen ten or more times. This chain links TRBV19 with TRBJ1-4, with D maybe TRBD1 (6 bases). Per the germline V gene, CDR1 is LNHDA and CDR2 is SQIVND (reference sequence). The length of the CDR3 is 18 residues. Trimming stripped 5 bases from V and 0 bases from J, with 19 bases between. The CDR3 nucleotides read TGTGCCAGTAGTGGAGGTGGGGGCAGGGTCGCAACTAATGAAAAACTGTTTTTT. This encodes CASSGGGGRVATNEKLFF. The full variable domain, with the rest looked up from reference TRBV19 and TRBJ1-4, is DGGITQSPKYLFRKEGQNVTLSCEQNLNHDAMYWYRQDPGQGLRLIYYSQIVNDFQKGDIAEGYSVSREKKESFPLTVTSAQKNPTAFYLCASSGGGGRVATNEKLFFGSGTQLSVL.

The V gene is TRBV6-5, the J gene TRBJ2-7; 7 nucleotides match TRBD2. CDR1 is MNHEY and CDR2 is SVGAGI in the germline V gene. Trimming cost V 4 bases and J 6 bases; bases outside gene matches: 6. The CDR3 length is 13 residues. The CDR3 DNA reads as TGTGCCAGCAGTTCCCAGACTAGCAGCGAGCAGTACTTC. This encodes CASSSQTSSEQYF.

There are many counts of this clonotype. The chain joins TRBV12-3 or TRBV12-4 to TRBJ2-7; TRBD2 might be the D (6 bases). V gave up 3 bases and J gave up 3 bases, with 18 bases separating them. The CDR3 loop spans 16 amino acids. CDR3 nucleotide sequence: TGTGCCAGCAGTTTCGGGGGTATGAGAGTGGGCTACGAGCAGTACTTC. Protein: CASSFGGMRVGYEQYF.

This clonotype was seen a handful of times. The rearrangement uses TRBV29-1 and TRBJ1-2, with unresolved D. V was cut by 3 bases and J by 0 bases, with 8 bases left in between. Germline assignment: CDR1 SQVTM and CDR2 ANQGSEA. The CDR3 length is 13 residues. The CDR3 is CSVDRNPNYGYTF. In DNA form, the CDR3 reads TGCAGCGTTGATCGTAACCCTAACTATGGCTACACCTTC.

Many counts were recorded for this clonotype. The genes are TRBV10-3 and TRBJ2-3; a weak D match, TRBD2 (6 bases). The CDR3 has 17 residues. Per the germline V gene, CDR1 is ENHRY and CDR2 is SYGVKD. V was shortened by 8 bases and J by 0 bases, with 21 bases between the two germline ends. As DNA, the CDR3 is TGTGCCATCCGATGGGAGGTATCAAGCGGGAGCACAGATACGCAGTATTTT. This gives the protein CAIRWEVSSGSTDTQYF.

This clonotype was observed a handful of times. The J gene is TRBJ2-3, the V gene TRBV5-4, with a weak D call TRBD1 (5 bases). CDR1 and CDR2 (germline): SGHNT, YYREEE (reference sequence). The CDR3 length is 14 residues. V was shortened by 0 bases and J by 3 bases, with 8 bases between the two germline ends. The CDR3 nucleotides are TGTGCCAGCAGCTTGGACCAGGGTACAGATACGCAGTATTTT. This sequence encodes CASSLDQGTDTQYF. The full variable domain, rest sourced from reference TRBV5-4 and TRBJ2-3, is ETGVTQSPTHLIKTRGQQVTLRCSSQSGHNTVSWYQQALGQGPQFIFQYYREEENGRGNFPPRFSGLQFPNYSSELNVNALELDDSALYLCASSLDQGTDTQYFGPGTRLTVL.